This record looks at one TCR beta chain sequence and its context. Antigen: not known. The assay was run at deep level. Sequenced by immunoSEQ multiplex PCR; TCRdb stores in-frame clones only, minus some. The sample consists of 2 million to 3 million clones, under 95% of them appearing once. These data are taken from a study of shared clonotypes between healthy human individuals. General study findings and limits: Shared across a few donors were roughly 5% of the naive CD4 clonotypes.

V was clipped by 10 bases and J by 4 bases; unmatched bases: 8. The germline V gene encodes CDR1 SGHTA and CDR2 FQGTGA. The CDR3 consists of 13 residues. The sequencing sample was made of naive CD4+ T cells from PBMCs. Subset indicated: CD45RA+ positively selected. This TCR came from a man aged 18 to 30 in good health. Some clones in this sample may be carry-over from other donors' samples. The chain employs TRBV7-3 and TRBJ2-3; 7 bases line up with TRBD2. The CDR3 region has the DNA TGTGCCACCAGAGCTAGCGGATCAGATACGCAGTATTTT. This encodes CATRASGSDTQYF. Supplemented by reference TRBV7-3 and TRBJ2-3, the full variable domain reads GAGVSQTPSNKVTEKGKYVELRCDPISGHTALYWYRQSLGQGPEFLIYFQGTGAADDSGLPNDRFFAVRPEGSVSTLKIQRTERGDSAVYLCATRASGSDTQYFGPGTRLTVL.